Sequencing of this T cell receptor beta chain was carried out in a study of shared clonotypes between healthy human individuals. Study summary: Donors consisted of two women and a few men between 18 and 49.

TCRdb keeps only in-frame clones here, not all; method: immunoSEQ multiplex PCR. The sample has some 2,500,000 clones, over 85% seen once. The germline V and J ends were trimmed by 5 bases and 0 bases, with 11 bases remaining between them. Germline V gene sequence: CDR1 LNHDA, CDR2 SQIVND (reference sequence). The CDR3 has 15 residues. Comments on this clone: Its antigen is not known. Other DNA sequences in the sample encode the same CDR3.

General study results and limits: At large depth, rarefaction still showed sorted-subset sequencing to be incomplete. Researchers sampled blood only, noting tissue repertoires likely differ.

The TCR comes from a man between 18 and 35 years old in good health. Some clones in this sample may be carry-over from other donors' samples. Material for sequencing was naive CD4+ T cells from PBMCs. The subset was: CD45RA+ positively selected. This sequence joins TRBV19 and TRBJ1-5; perhaps TRBD1 as D (6 bases). The CDR3 protein is CASSVTGYSNQPQHF. The CDR3 region has the DNA TGTGCCAGTAGTGTGACAGGTTATAGCAATCAGCCCCAGCATTTT.